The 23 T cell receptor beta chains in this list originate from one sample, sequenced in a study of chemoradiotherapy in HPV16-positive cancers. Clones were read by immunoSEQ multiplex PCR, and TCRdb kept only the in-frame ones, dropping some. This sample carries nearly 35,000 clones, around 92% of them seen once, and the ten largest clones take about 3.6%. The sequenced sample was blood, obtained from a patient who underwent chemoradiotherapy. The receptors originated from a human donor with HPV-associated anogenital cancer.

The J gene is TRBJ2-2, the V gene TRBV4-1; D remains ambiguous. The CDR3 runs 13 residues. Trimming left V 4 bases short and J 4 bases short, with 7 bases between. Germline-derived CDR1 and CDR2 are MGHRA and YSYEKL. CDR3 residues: CASSPKLTGELFF. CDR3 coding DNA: TGCGCCAGCAGCCCAAAACTCACCGGGGAGCTGTTTTTT.

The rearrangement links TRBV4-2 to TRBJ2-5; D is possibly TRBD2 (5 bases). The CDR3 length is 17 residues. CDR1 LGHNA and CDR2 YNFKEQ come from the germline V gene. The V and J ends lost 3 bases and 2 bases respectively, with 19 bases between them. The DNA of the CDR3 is TGTGCCAGCAGCCAGCAAAGTAGGGCTAGCCGTCAAGAGACCCAGTACTTC. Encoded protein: CASSQQSRASRQETQYF.

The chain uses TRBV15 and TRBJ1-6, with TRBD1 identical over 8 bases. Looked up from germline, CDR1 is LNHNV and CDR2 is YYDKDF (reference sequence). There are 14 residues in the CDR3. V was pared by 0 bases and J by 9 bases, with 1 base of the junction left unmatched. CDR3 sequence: CATSRDDRGSPLHF. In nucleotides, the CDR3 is TGTGCCACCAGCAGAGACGACAGGGGTTCACCCCTCCACTTT.

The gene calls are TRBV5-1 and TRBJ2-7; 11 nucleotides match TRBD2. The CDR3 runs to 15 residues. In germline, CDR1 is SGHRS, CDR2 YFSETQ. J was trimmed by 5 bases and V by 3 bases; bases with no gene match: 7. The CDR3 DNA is TGCGCCAGCAGCTCTCCGGGACTAGCGGTCGACGAGCAGTACTTC. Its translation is CASSSPGLAVDEQYF.

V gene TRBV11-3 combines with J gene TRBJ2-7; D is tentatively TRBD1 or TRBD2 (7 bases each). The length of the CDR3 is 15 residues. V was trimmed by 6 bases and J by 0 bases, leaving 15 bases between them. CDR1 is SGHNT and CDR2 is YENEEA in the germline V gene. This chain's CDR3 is CASSRGGDSSYEQYF. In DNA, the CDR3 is TGTGCCAGCAGTAGGGGGGGGGACAGCTCCTACGAGCAGTACTTC.

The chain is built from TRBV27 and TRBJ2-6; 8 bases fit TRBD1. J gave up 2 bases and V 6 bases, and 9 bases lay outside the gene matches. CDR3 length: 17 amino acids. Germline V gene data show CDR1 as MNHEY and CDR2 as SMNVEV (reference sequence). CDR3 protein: CASRFTSQGAGANVLTF. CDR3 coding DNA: TGTGCCAGCAGGTTTACCTCACAGGGGGCTGGGGCCAACGTCCTGACTTTC.

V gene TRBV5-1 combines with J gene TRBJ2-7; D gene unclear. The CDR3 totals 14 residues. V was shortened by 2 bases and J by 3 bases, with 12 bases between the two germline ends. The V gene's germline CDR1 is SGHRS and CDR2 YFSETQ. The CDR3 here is CASSFEGRSYEQYF. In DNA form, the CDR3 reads TGCGCCAGCAGCTTTGAAGGACGCAGCTACGAGCAGTACTTC.

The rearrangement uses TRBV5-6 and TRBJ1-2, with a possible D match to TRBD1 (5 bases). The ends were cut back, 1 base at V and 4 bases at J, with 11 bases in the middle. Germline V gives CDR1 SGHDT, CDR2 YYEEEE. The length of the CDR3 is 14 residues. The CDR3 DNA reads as TGTGCCAGCAGCTTGAAGGGGAGAGCCTATGGCTACACCTTC. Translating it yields CASSLKGRAYGYTF.

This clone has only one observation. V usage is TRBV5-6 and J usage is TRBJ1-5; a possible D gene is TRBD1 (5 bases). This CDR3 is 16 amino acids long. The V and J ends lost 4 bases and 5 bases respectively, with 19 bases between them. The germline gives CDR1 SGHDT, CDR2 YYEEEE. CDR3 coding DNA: TGTGCCAGCAGCCCGGGGGTACGGGGGGAGGATCAGCCCCAGCATTTT. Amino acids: CASSPGVRGEDQPQHF.

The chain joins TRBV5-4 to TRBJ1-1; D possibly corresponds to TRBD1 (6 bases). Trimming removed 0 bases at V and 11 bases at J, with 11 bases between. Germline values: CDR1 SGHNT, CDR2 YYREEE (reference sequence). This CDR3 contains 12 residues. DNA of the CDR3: TGTGCCAGCAGCTTGGCGGGGGGCGAGGCTTTCTTT. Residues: CASSLAGGEAFF.

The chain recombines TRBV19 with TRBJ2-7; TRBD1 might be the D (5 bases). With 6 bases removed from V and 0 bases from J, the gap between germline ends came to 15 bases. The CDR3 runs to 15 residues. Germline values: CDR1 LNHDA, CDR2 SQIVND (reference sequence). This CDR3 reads CASRKGQVNSYEQYF. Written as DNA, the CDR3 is TGTGCCAGTAGAAAGGGGCAGGTCAACTCCTACGAGCAGTACTTC.

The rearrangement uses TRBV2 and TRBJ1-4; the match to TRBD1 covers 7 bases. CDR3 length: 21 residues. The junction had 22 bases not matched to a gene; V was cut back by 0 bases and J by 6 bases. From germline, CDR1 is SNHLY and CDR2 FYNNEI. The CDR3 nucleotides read TGTGCCAGCAGTGAAGCGTGGTTTAAAGGGAACACGGGACAGTCGGATGAAAAACTGTTTTTT. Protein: CASSEAWFKGNTGQSDEKLFF.

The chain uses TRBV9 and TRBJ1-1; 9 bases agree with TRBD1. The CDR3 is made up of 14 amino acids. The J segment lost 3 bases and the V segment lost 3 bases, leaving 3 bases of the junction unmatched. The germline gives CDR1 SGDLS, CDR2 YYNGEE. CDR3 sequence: CASSAGQGHTEAFF. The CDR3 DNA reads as TGTGCCAGCAGCGCCGGACAGGGGCACACTGAAGCTTTCTTT.

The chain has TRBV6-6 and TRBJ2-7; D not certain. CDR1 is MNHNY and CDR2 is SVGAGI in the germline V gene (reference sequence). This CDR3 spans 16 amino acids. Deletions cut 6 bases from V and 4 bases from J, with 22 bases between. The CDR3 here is CASRYRGRLTNYEQYF. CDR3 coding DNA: TGTGCCAGCAGATACCGAGGACGGCTGACCAATTACGAGCAGTACTTC.

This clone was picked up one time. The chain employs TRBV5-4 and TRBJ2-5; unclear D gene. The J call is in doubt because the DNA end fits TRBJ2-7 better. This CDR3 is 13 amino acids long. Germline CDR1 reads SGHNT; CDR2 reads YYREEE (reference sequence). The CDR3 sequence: CASSLAGPYEQYF. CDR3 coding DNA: TGTGCCAGCAGCTTGGCGGGCCCCTACGAGCAGTACTTC.

The CDR3 here is CASSRGGVNTEAFF. The CDR3 DNA follows: TGTGCCAGCAGCCGTGGGGGGGTGAACACTGAAGCTTTCTTT. V is TRBV9 and J is TRBJ1-1; D perhaps matches TRBD1 (5 bases). This CDR3 has 14 residues. V shed 4 bases and J shed 0 bases, with 10 bases lying between them. Germline V gene data show CDR1 as SGDLS and CDR2 as YYNGEE.

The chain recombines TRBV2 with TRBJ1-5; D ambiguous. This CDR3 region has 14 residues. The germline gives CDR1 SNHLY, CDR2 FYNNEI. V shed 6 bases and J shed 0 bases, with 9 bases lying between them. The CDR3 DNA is TGTGCCAGCAGACAGACTTATAGCAATCAGCCCCAGCATTTT. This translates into CASRQTYSNQPQHF.

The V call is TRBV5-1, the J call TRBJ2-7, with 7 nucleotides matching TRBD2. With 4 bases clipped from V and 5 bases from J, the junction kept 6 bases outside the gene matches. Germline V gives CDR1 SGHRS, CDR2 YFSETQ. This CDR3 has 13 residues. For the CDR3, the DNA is TGCGCCAGCAGCCCCCCCGCGGGGGACGAGCAGTACTTC. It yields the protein CASSPPAGDEQYF.

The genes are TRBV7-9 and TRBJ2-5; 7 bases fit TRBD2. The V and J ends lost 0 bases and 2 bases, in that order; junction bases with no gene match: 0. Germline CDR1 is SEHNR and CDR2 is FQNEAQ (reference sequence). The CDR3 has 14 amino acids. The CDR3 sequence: CASSLAGGQETQYF. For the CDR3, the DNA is TGTGCCAGCAGCTTAGCGGGGGGGCAAGAGACCCAGTACTTC.

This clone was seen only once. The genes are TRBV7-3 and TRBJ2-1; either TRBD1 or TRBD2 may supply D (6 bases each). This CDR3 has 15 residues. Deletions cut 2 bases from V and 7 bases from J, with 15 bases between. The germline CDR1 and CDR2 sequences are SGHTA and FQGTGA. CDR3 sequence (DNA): TGTGCCAGCAGCTTAGGAGGGGGGTTGACTAATGAGCAGTTCTTC. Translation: CASSLGGGLTNEQFF.

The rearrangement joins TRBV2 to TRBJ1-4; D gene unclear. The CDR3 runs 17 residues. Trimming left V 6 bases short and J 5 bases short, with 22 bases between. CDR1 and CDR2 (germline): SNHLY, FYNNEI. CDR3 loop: CASRREVRHRQNEKLFF. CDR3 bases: TGTGCCAGCAGAAGGGAGGTCAGGCACCGTCAAAATGAAAAACTGTTTTTT.

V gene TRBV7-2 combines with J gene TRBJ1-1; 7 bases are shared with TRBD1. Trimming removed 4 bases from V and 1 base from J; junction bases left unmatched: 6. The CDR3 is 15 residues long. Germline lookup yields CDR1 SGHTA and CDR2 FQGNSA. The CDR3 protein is CASSSTGAGNTEAFF. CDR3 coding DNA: TGTGCCAGCAGCTCCACAGGGGCCGGGAACACTGAAGCTTTCTTT.

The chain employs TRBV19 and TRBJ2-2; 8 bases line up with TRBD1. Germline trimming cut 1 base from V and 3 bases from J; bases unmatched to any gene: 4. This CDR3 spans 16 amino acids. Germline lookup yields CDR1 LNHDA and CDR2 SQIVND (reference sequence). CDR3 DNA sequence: TGTGCCAGTAGTATAGTGGGGACAGGCCACACCGGGGAGCTGTTTTTT. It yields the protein CASSIVGTGHTGELFF.